The clone carrying this TCR beta chain showed up just a few times. Antigen: not known. The data were taken from a study of T cell repertoires in cytomegalovirus infection. Overall study: In public TCR beta signatures, there were indications of both CMV infection and matching HLA type.

TCRdb fed the reads into MiXCR, producing one record per CDR3 protein. The data contain 160,000 or so distinct CDR3 sequences, less than 25% of them singletons. Germline V gene sequence: CDR1 LNHNV, CDR2 YYDKDF (reference sequence). CDR3 length: 13 amino acids. Trimming removed 7 bases from V and 6 bases from J, with 15 bases in between. General observations from the study: Predominance within the ex vivo response was attributable to HLA-C-restricted CMV-specific TCR beta clonotypes. Identification of carriers of CMV plus the relevant HLA was achieved through cumulative public TCR beta family frequency.

J is TRBJ1-1 and V is TRBV15; D unresolved. The receptor was isolated from a human donor in good health (CMV status not recorded). Some clones in this sample may be carry-over from other donors' samples. The sequenced sample consisted of PBMCs. CDR3 nucleotides: TGTGCCACCAACGGGCCTCGGAGGGCTGAAGCTTTCTTT. It is translated as CATNGPRRAEAFF.